There are a few counts of the clone carrying this TCR beta chain. Its matching antigen is unknown. The length of the CDR3 is 14 residues. Germline values: CDR1 SGHDT, CDR2 YYEEEE. The V and J ends lost 2 bases and 1 base respectively, with 9 bases between them. Thyroid surgery was performed in patients who had received no treatment beforehand. The entry originates in a study of metastatic and nonmetastatic thyroid tumors. In the study overall: Where malignant and benign thyroid patients were concerned, repertoires were compared across blood and tumor or nodule tissue. Study-wide points: Compared with benign nodules, malignant thyroid tumors were reported to have significantly higher TCR beta diversity in both blood and tumor.

Authors' data handling: The study built a papillary thyroid cancer distant-metastasis classifier from CDR3 differences across clinicopathological groups. TCRdb reassembled clones from the PCR reads with MiXCR. Here the V and J calls rest on TCRdb's processing, not on the authors' analysis. The profile shows 15,000 to 20,000 clones, more than 20% of them singletons. The gene calls are TRBV5-6 and TRBJ2-5; D not certain. The receptor was isolated from a female donor with papillary thyroid cancer or a benign thyroid nodule (not recorded which). Some clones in this sample may be carry-over from other donors' samples. The specimen sequenced was adjacent normal tissue. The CDR3 coding sequence is TGTGCCAGCAGCTTCTCAGGCAGCCAAGAGACCCAGTACTTC. Amino acids: CASSFSGSQETQYF.